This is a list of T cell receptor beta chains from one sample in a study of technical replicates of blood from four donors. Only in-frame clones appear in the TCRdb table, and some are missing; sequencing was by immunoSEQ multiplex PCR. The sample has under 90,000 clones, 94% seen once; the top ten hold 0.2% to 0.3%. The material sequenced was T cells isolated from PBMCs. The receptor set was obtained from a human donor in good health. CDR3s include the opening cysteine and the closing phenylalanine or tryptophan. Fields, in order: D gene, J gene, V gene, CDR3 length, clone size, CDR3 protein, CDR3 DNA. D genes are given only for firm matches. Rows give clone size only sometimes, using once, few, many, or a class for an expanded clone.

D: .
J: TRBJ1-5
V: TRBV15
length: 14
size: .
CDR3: CATSIELSNQPQHF
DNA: TGTGCCACCAGCATAGAACTTAGCAATCAGCCCCAGCATTTT

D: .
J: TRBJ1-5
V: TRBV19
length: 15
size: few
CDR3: CASSRGQTGYQPQHF
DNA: TGTGCCAGTAGTAGAGGACAGACAGGTTATCAGCCCCAGCATTTT

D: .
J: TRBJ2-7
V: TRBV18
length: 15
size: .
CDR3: CASSPKEAGSYEQYF
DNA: TGTGCCAGCTCACCAAAGGAGGCCGGTTCCTACGAGCAGTACTTC

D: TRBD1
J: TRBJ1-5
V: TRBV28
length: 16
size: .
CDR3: CASKLGTGGFNQPQHF
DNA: TGTGCCAGCAAGCTGGGGACAGGGGGATTCAATCAGCCCCAGCATTTT

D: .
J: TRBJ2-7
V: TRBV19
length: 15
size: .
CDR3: CASSIDWGASYEQYF
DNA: TGTGCCAGTAGTATAGACTGGGGAGCCTCCTACGAGCAGTACTTC

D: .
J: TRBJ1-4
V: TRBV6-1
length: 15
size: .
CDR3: CASSNYRAGDEKLFF
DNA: TGTGCCAGCAGTAACTACAGGGCGGGGGATGAAAAACTGTTTTTT

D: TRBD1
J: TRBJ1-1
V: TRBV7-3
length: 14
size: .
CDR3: CASSPTGVSTEAFF
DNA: TGTGCCAGCAGTCCGACAGGGGTGAGCACTGAAGCTTTCTTT

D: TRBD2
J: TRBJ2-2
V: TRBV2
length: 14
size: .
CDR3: CASSELAGAGELFF
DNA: TGTGCCAGCAGTGAACTAGCGGGGGCCGGGGAGCTGTTTTTT

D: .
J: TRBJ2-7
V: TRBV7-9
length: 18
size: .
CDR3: CASSQGLASSRGTYEQYF
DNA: TGTGCCAGCAGCCAAGGACTAGCTTCCTCCAGGGGGACCTACGAGCAGTACTTC

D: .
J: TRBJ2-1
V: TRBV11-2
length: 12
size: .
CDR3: CASSRDYNEQFF
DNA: TGTGCCAGCAGTCGAGATTACAATGAGCAGTTCTTC

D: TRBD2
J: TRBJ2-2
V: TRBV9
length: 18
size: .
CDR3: CASSVAFAGSGGTGELFF
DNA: TGTGCCAGCAGCGTAGCGTTTGCTGGTAGCGGGGGGACCGGGGAGCTGTTTTTT

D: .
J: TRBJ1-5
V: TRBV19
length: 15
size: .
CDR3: CASTLRQNSNQPQHF
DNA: TGTGCCAGTACCTTAAGACAAAATAGCAATCAGCCCCAGCATTTT

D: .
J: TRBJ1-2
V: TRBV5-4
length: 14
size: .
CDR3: CASSYQGSGYGYTF
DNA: TGTGCCAGCAGTTATCAGGGATCCGGCTATGGCTACACCTTC

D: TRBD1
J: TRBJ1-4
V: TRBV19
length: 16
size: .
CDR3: CASRTPPTGTGEKLFF
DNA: TGTGCCAGTAGGACGCCTCCGACAGGGACGGGAGAAAAACTGTTTTTT

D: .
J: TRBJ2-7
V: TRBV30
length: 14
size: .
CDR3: CAWSVVGGAYEQYF
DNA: TGTGCCTGGAGTGTGGTCGGCGGAGCCTACGAGCAGTACTTC

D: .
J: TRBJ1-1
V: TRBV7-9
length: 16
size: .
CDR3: CASSYIGGPAFTEAFF
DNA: TGTGCCAGCAGCTACATAGGAGGTCCGGCGTTCACTGAAGCTTTCTTT

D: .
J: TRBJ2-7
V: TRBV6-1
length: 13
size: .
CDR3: CASSQTSSYEQYF
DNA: TGTGCCAGCAGTCAGACATCCTCCTACGAGCAGTACTTC

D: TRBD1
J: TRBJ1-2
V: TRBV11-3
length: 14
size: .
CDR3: CASSLPQGAGGYTF
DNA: TGTGCCAGCAGCTTACCCCAGGGGGCGGGGGGCTACACCTTC

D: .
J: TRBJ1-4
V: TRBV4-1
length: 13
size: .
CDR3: CASSQWRNEKLFF
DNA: TGCGCCAGCAGCCAGTGGCGGAATGAAAAACTGTTTTTT

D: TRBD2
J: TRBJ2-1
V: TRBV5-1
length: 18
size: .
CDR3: CASSLGWMASGPYNEQFF
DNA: TGCGCCAGCAGCTTGGGTTGGATGGCTAGCGGACCGTACAATGAGCAGTTCTTC

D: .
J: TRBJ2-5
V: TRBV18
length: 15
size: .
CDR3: CASQPPVGRQETQYF
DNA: TGTGCCAGCCAGCCCCCCGTGGGGCGCCAAGAGACCCAGTACTTC

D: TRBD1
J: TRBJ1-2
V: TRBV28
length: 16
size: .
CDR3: CASSLPTGGLGYGYTF
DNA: TGTGCCAGCAGTTTACCCACAGGGGGCTTGGGCTATGGCTACACCTTC

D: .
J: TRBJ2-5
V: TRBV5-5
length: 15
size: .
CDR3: CASSLFIREQETQYF
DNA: TGTGCCAGCAGCTTGTTTATACGAGAACAAGAGACCCAGTACTTC

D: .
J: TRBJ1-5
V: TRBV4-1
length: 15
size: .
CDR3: CASSLFPFGNQPQHF
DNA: TGCGCCAGCAGCCTCTTCCCTTTCGGCAATCAGCCCCAGCATTTT

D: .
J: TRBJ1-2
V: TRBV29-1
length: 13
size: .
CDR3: CSDHALRGYGYTF
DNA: TGCAGCGACCACGCGCTTCGGGGGTATGGCTACACCTTC

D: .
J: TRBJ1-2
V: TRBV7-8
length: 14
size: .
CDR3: CASSPATESYGYTF
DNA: TGTGCCAGCAGCCCGGCGACAGAAAGCTATGGCTACACCTTC

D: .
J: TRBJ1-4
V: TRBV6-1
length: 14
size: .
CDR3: CASKHRVQVEKLFF
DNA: TGTGCCAGCAAACACAGGGTGCAAGTGGAAAAACTGTTTTTT

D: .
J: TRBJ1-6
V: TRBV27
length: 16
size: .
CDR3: CASSWGVDTLNSPLHF
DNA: TGTGCCAGCAGTTGGGGAGTTGACACCCTTAATTCACCCCTCCACTTT

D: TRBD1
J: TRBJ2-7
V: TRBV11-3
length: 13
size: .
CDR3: CASSETGGYEQYF
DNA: TGTGCCAGCAGCGAGACAGGGGGGTACGAGCAGTACTTC

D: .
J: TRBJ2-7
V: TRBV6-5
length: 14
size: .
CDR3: CASSYKSGGNEQYF
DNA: TGTGCCAGCAGTTACAAGTCTGGGGGCAACGAGCAGTACTTC

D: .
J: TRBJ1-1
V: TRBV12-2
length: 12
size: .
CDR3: CASRFTQGEAFF
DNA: TGTGCAAGTCGGTTCACCCAGGGGGAAGCTTTCTTT

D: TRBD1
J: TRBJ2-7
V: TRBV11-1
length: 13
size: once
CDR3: CASSSGQNYEQYF
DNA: TGTGCCAGCAGCTCGGGACAGAACTACGAGCAGTACTTC

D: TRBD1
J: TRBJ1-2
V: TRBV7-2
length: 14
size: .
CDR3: CASSLQGALGGYTF
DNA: TGTGCCAGCAGCTTACAGGGGGCGTTAGGTGGCTACACCTTC

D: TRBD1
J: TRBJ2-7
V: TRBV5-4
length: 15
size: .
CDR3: CASSLTLGGGDEQYF
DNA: TGTGCCAGCAGCCTAACATTAGGGGGCGGAGACGAGCAGTACTTC

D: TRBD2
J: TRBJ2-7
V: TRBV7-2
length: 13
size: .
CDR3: CASSYSGTNEQYF
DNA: TGTGCCAGCAGCTATAGCGGGACCAACGAGCAGTACTTC

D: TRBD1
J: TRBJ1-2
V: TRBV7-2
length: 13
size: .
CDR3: CASTLQGVYGYTF
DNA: TGTGCCAGCACCCTACAGGGGGTCTATGGCTACACCTTC

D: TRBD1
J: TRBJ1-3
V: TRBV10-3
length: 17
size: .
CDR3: CAISESLGQSSGNTIYF
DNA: TGTGCCATCAGTGAGTCTTTGGGACAGAGCTCTGGAAACACCATATATTTT

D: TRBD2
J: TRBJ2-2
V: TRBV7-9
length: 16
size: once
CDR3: CASSARLAGVAGELFF
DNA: TGTGCCAGCAGCGCCCGACTAGCGGGAGTGGCCGGGGAGCTGTTTTTT

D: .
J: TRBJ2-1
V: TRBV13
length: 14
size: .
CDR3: CASSQSGLYNEQFF
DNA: TGTGCCAGCAGCCAGTCGGGACTTTACAATGAGCAGTTCTTC

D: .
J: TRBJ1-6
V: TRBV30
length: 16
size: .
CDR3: CAWSHQGSSYNSPLHF
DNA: TGTGCCTGGAGCCATCAGGGCAGCTCCTATAATTCACCCCTCCACTTT

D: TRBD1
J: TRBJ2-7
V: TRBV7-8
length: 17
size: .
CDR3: CASSLWGQGAGSYEQYF
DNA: TGTGCCAGCAGCTTATGGGGACAGGGGGCCGGTTCCTACGAGCAGTACTTC

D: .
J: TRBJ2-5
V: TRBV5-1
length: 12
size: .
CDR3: CASSPEGETQYF
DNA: TGCGCCAGCAGCCCTGAGGGAGAGACCCAGTACTTC

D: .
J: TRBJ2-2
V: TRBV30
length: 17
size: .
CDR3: CAWSVRVYGFTTGELFF
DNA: TGTGCCTGGAGTGTACGAGTTTACGGTTTTACGACCGGGGAGCTGTTTTTT

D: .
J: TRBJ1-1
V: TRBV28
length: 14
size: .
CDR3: CASSAPTSYTEAFF
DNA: TGTGCCAGCAGTGCTCCGACAAGTTACACTGAAGCTTTCTTT

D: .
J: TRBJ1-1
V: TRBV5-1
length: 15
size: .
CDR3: CASSLQAWGNTEAFF
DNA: TGCGCCAGCAGCTTACAGGCCTGGGGGAACACTGAAGCTTTCTTT

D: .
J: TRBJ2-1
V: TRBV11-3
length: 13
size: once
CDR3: CASSFYRYNEQFF
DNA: TGTGCCAGCAGCTTTTACAGATACAATGAGCAGTTCTTC

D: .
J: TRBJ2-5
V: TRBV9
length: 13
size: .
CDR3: CASSPSERETQYF
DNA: TGTGCCAGCAGCCCATCAGAAAGAGAGACCCAGTACTTC

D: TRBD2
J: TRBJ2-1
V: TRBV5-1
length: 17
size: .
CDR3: CASSSGLAGISYNEQFF
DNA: TGCGCCAGCAGCTCGGGACTAGCGGGGATCTCCTACAATGAGCAGTTCTTC

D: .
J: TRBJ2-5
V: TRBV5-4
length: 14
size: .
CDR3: CASSSRTAQETQYF
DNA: TGTGCCAGCAGCTCAAGGACAGCCCAAGAGACCCAGTACTTC

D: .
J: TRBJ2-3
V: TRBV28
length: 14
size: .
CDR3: CASSFSGGTDTQYF
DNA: TGTGCCAGCAGTTTTTCGGGTGGGACAGATACGCAGTATTTT

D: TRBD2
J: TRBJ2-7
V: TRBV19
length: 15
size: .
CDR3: CASSIAGGNYYEQYF
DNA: TGTGCCAGTAGTATAGCGGGAGGAAACTACTACGAGCAGTACTTC

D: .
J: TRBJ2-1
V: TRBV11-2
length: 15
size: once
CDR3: CASSPRTPPGDEQFF
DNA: TGTGCCAGCAGCCCTAGGACCCCACCGGGGGATGAGCAGTTCTTC

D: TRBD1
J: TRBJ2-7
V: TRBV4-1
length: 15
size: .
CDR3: CASSQVGTDSYEQYF
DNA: TGCGCCAGCAGCCAAGTGGGGACAGATTCCTACGAGCAGTACTTC

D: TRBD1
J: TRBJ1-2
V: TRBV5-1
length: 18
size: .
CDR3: CASSLAVQGDARGYGYTF
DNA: TGCGCCAGCAGCTTGGCCGTTCAGGGGGACGCACGAGGCTATGGCTACACCTTC

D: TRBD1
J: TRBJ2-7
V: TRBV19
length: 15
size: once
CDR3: CASSRDRDSSYEQYF
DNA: TGTGCCAGTAGTAGAGACCGGGACAGCTCCTACGAGCAGTACTTC